These 2 T cell receptor beta chains originate from one sample sequenced in a study of post-analysis software for immune sequencing data. Findings and limits, study-wide: There were five TRBV segments more frequent in patients than controls, and TRBV5-6, TRBV5-1 and TRBV20-1 were among them.

Every TCR beta cDNA library bore unique molecular identifiers. TCRdb reanalysed the PCR reads using MiXCR and keeps one entry per CDR3 protein. The sample records about 200,000 distinct CDR3 sequences, around 29% being singletons. Antigens of these TCRs are unknown. Sequencing input: blood. Source of these receptors: a girl aged 2-17 years with multiple sclerosis.

The chain links TRBV6-1 to TRBJ1-5, with a possible D match to TRBD1 (6 bases). CDR1 and CDR2 from the germline V gene are MNHNS and SASEGT. The CDR3 sequence is 14 residues long. V was shortened by 5 bases and J by 4 bases, with 12 bases between the two germline ends. CDR3 sequence (DNA): TGTGCCAGCAGTCCGACAGGTAGAAATCAGCCCCAGCATTTT. This gives the protein CASSPTGRNQPQHF.

V is TRBV9 and J is TRBJ1-2, with a possible D match to TRBD1 (5 bases). The CDR3 loop spans 14 amino acids. CDR1 SGDLS and CDR2 YYNGEE come from the germline V gene. The V and J ends lost 3 bases and 4 bases respectively, with 13 bases between them. The CDR3 here is CASSAPGPPYGYTF. In DNA form, the CDR3 reads TGTGCCAGCAGCGCACCGGGACCCCCCTATGGCTACACCTTC.